Listed here is a single TCR beta chain. Its antigen is not identified. This sample is drawn from a study of cytomegalovirus exposure and HLA in healthy donors. The study, taken as a whole, reports: Later analysis reportedly placed an Asian-associated ancestry cluster below the approximately 680-donor mean in N-insertions. The study recorded some 160 TCR beta chains that were cytomegalovirus-associated.

PCR employed 60 Vbeta and 13 Jbeta primers. Generated by immunoSEQ multiplex PCR, the TCRdb table keeps only in-frame clones and is missing some. The table has 150,000 to 200,000 clones, approximately 70% seen once. Germline V gives CDR1 SGHAT, CDR2 FQNNGV. Trimming cost V 5 bases and J 7 bases; bases outside gene matches: 9. This CDR3 comprises 14 residues. Sequencing was performed on PBMCs. This receptor was obtained from a woman aged 25 to 39 in good health and CMV-seronegative. The chain uses TRBV11-2 and TRBJ1-1, with 8 bases aligning to TRBD1. CDR3: CASSLRTGTGEAFF. CDR3 DNA: TGTGCCAGCAGCCTAAGGACCGGGACAGGTGAAGCTTTCTTT.